This T cell receptor (beta chain) comes out of a study of shared clonotypes between healthy human individuals. TCRdb keeps only in-frame clones here, not all; method: immunoSEQ multiplex PCR. Here the sample spans more than 550,000 clones, around 70% being singletons. In this sample, this clone turned up once. The V gene's germline CDR1 is LNHDA and CDR2 SQIVND (reference sequence). This CDR3 spans 13 amino acids. The ends lost 11 bases at V and 6 bases at J; junction bases unmatched: 9. Source material: memory CD4+ T cells sorted from blood. Subset: CD45RA-negative fraction. The chain combines TRBV19 with TRBJ1-2; 10 bases fit TRBD1. The origin of this receptor is a woman under 40 in good health. The CDR3 DNA is TGTGCCTCAAACCGGGACAGGGGACATGGCTACACCTTC. Protein: CASNRDRGHGYTF.